The clone carrying this T cell receptor (beta chain) was seen repeatedly, ten times or more. Its matching antigen is unknown. iRepertoire HTBI primers and Arm-PCR of CDR3 regions built TCR beta libraries. How the authors handled the data: Across the samples, identification revealed fewer than 75 TRBV and more than 11 TRBJ segments. MiXCR was run by TCRdb on the multiplex PCR reads, yielding one entry per CDR3 protein. The authors' filters were not applied to this entry. The sample lists roughly 610,000 distinct CDR3 sequences, 16% seen once, with approximately 12% in the top ten. Time point denoted: newly diagnosed GD, antithyroid drugs for less than 3 months. RNA isolated from PBMCs was used to make the TCR library. The source of the sample is a study of regulatory T cells in long-lasting Graves disease. General study results and limits: Blood alone, not thyroid tissue, was studied.

The sample also formed part of further work on T cells in Graves' hyperthyroidism and ophthalmopathy. From that second work: A set of HTBI primers served as the primers for a first-round RT-PCR of the TCR CDR3.

The specimen was peripheral blood mononuclear cells (PBMCs), collected at new diagnosis, from a patient treated with antithyroid drugs. This receptor was obtained from a man younger than 30 with Graves disease.

The CDR3 loop reads CASSWTGRSGELFF. CDR3 bases: TGTGCCAGCAGTTGGACAGGTCGCTCCGGGGAGCTGTTTTTT. This rearrangement joins TRBV28 to TRBJ2-2; 7 nucleotides align to TRBD1. This CDR3 spans 14 amino acids. The trim removed 4 bases at V and 6 bases at J, leaving 5 bases unmatched. Germline lookup yields CDR1 MDHEN and CDR2 SYDVKM. The variable domain in full, with the rest retrieved from reference TRBV28 and TRBJ2-2, is DVKVTQSSRYLVKRTGEKVFLECVQDMDHENMFWYRQDPGLGLRLIYFSYDVKMKEKGDIPEGYSVSREKKERFSLILESASTNQTSMYLCASSWTGRSGELFFGEGSRLTVL.